These 27 T cell receptor beta chains share one sample of origin, sequenced in a study of T cells after yellow fever vaccination. One entry per CDR3 protein results from TCRdb running MiXCR on the 5' RACE reads. The table shows 300,000 to 400,000 distinct CDR3 sequences, with more than 5.5% occurring only once. This specimen was PBMCs, taken 5 days after the yellow fever booster vaccination. The receptors were sampled from a man aged 30-40 years who received the YFV17D yellow fever vaccine.

This clonotype was seen many times. This rearrangement joins TRBV7-9 to TRBJ1-4; 9 positions agree with TRBD1. The CDR3 sequence is 15 residues long. CDR1 SEHNR and CDR2 FQNEAQ come from the germline V gene (reference sequence). With 1 base clipped from V and 6 bases from J, the junction kept 3 bases outside the gene matches. The CDR3 is CASSLGGQGDEKLFF. DNA for the CDR3: TGTGCCAGCAGCTTAGGGGGACAGGGTGATGAAAAACTGTTTTTT. The full variable domain, completed using reference TRBV7-9 and TRBJ1-4, is DTGVSQNPRHKITKRGQNVTFRCDPISEHNRLYWYRQTLGQGPEFLTYFQNEAQLEKSRLLSDRFSAERPKGSFSTLEIQRTEQGDSAMYLCASSLGGQGDEKLFFGSGTQLSVL.

This chain uses TRBV12-3 or TRBV12-4 with TRBJ2-7; 10 positions agree with TRBD2. This CDR3 is 16 amino acids long. With V trimmed by 1 base and J by 5 bases, 8 bases remained unmatched. DNA of the CDR3: TGTGCCAGCAGTTTAGGGGTGGCTAGCGGGAGCCACGAGCAGTACTTC. This gives the protein CASSLGVASGSHEQYF.

This clonotype was counted ten times or more. The genes are TRBV30 and TRBJ2-3, with no clear D. The germline V and J ends were trimmed by 4 bases and 4 bases, with 15 bases remaining between them. The CDR3 has 14 amino acids. Germline CDR1 is GTSNPN and CDR2 is SVGIG (reference sequence). The CDR3 nucleotides read TGTGCCTGGACCATCCAGATCGGCGCAGATACGCAGTATTTT. Encoded protein: CAWTIQIGADTQYF.

This chain links TRBV12-3 or TRBV12-4 with TRBJ2-2; D remains unclear. This CDR3 has 14 amino acids. Trimming cost V 4 bases and J 8 bases, with 14 bases left between them. CDR3: CASSSTSWSGELFF. Written as DNA, the CDR3 is TGTGCCAGCAGTTCGACCAGTTGGAGTGGGGAGCTGTTTTTT.

This clonotype was counted ten times or more. The chain uses TRBV15 and TRBJ2-3; 9 bases are shared with TRBD1. CDR1 is LNHNV, CDR2 YYDKDF, per germline (reference sequence). The CDR3 runs 15 residues. The junction had 4 bases not matched to a gene; V was cut back by 5 bases and J by 1 base. CDR3 nucleotides: TGTGCCACCAGCCAGGACAGGGGCGGCACAGATACGCAGTATTTT. Protein: CATSQDRGGTDTQYF.

Only a few counts were recorded for this clonotype. The J gene is TRBJ2-5, the V gene TRBV7-2; TRBD2 matches at 9 bases. V gave up 5 bases and J gave up 4 bases; unmatched junction bases: 11. Germline V lookup: CDR1 SGHTA, CDR2 FQGNSA. The CDR3 length is 16 residues. The CDR3 loop is CASSKRPPGLAETQYF. CDR3 in DNA: TGTGCCAGCAGCAAACGACCTCCGGGACTAGCAGAGACCCAGTACTTC. The entire variable domain, with the rest obtained from reference TRBV7-2 and TRBJ2-5, is as follows: GAGVSQSPSNKVTEKGKDVELRCDPISGHTALYWYRQSLGQGLEFLIYFQGNSAPDKSGLPSDRFSAERTGGSVSTLTIQRTQQEDSAVYLCASSKRPPGLAETQYFGPGTRLLVL.

At least ten counts were recorded for this clonotype. The chain joins TRBV10-2 to TRBJ2-5, with D tentatively TRBD1 (5 bases). Trimming left V 0 bases short and J 8 bases short, with 13 bases between. Germline CDR1 WSHSY, CDR2 SAAADI. This CDR3 contains 14 residues. The CDR3 sequence is CASSESAGSGTQYF. The CDR3, as DNA: TGCGCCAGCAGTGAGTCGGCAGGGTCAGGAACCCAGTACTTC.

This clonotype occurred a few times. This chain uses TRBV29-1 with TRBJ2-3; weak D call: TRBD2 (6 bases). CDR3 length equals 16 residues. Deletions cut 6 bases from V and 2 bases from J, with 21 bases between. Germline assignment: CDR1 SQVTM and CDR2 ANQGSEA. The CDR3 DNA follows: TGCAGCGTCGCCACCCCACTCGCGGGACCCACAGATACGCAGTATTTT. Amino acids: CSVATPLAGPTDTQYF.

This clonotype appeared many times. One junction end does not reproduce the germline sequence, and a read error may be involved. V and J are TRBV12-3 or TRBV12-4 and TRBJ2-1; D not resolved. The CDR3 runs 13 residues. The CDR3 DNA reads TGTGCCAGCAGCACTTCCCCGACCCGGAGCGAGAATTTC. Translated, it gives CASSTSPTRSENF.

This clonotype was seen a few times. The CDR3 coding sequence is TGCAGTGCTAGAGATGAAAAACAGGGACTACTCGCCGGGGAGCTGTTTTTT. The encoded protein is CSARDEKQGLLAGELFF. The chain employs TRBV20-1 and TRBJ2-2; tentative D call: TRBD2 (7 bases). The CDR3 runs 17 residues. With 0 bases removed from V and 6 bases from J, the gap between germline ends came to 20 bases. Germline-derived CDR1 and CDR2 are DFQATT and SNEGSKA (reference sequence).

There are many counts of this clonotype. The genes are TRBV2 and TRBJ2-7; 10 bases fit TRBD1. Germline loops: CDR1 SNHLY, CDR2 FYNNEI. The trim removed 5 bases at V and 5 bases at J, leaving 6 bases unmatched. CDR3 length equals 14 residues. Here the CDR3 reads CASSKGQGRNEQYF. CDR3 bases: TGTGCCAGCAGTAAGGGACAGGGGCGGAACGAGCAGTACTTC.

This rearrangement joins TRBV11-3 to TRBJ2-3; TRBD2 matches 7 bases. The V segment lost 5 bases and the J segment 5 bases; nucleotides outside the gene matches: 4. Germline V gene sequence: CDR1 SGHNT, CDR2 YENEEA. This CDR3 region has 13 residues. As DNA, the CDR3 is TGTGCCAGCAGCCGGGGGGTGAGAGATACGCAGTATTTT. It yields the protein CASSRGVRDTQYF.

As to this clonotype: Its ends do not fully match the called genes, so a read error is possible. The chain carries TRBV11-3 and TRBJ2-2, with D perhaps TRBD2 (6 bases). Germline V gene data show CDR1 as SGHNT and CDR2 as YENEEA. This CDR3 has 14 residues. CDR3 nucleotides: TGTGCCAGCAGCCCGGGACTCCGCGGCGGGGAGCAGTTTTTT. Translated: CASSPGLRGGEQFF.

This CDR3 is CSALTPHGAGVPEAFF. In DNA form, the CDR3 reads TGCAGTGCGCTAACCCCCCATGGGGCAGGGGTCCCCGAAGCTTTCTTT. The chain carries TRBV20-1 and TRBJ1-1; TRBD1 might be the D (6 bases). Per the germline V gene, CDR1 is DFQATT and CDR2 is SNEGSKA (reference sequence). CDR3 length equals 16 residues. V was shortened by 6 bases and J by 8 bases, with 28 bases between the two germline ends.

The sample holds a few counts of this clonotype. V and J are TRBV7-2 and TRBJ2-7; 11 bases are shared with TRBD2. Germline CDR1 is SGHTA and CDR2 is FQGNSA. Trimming took 3 bases from V and 6 from J; bases not matched to a gene: 10. CDR3 length equals 16 residues. The CDR3 loop is CASSFTSTSGVGEQYF. The CDR3 DNA reads TGTGCCAGCAGCTTTACATCGACTAGCGGGGTGGGCGAGCAGTACTTC.

This clonotype has more than one count but fewer than ten. The chain recombines TRBV7-2 with TRBJ2-3, with TRBD1 matching over 7 bases. Germline V lookup: CDR1 SGHTA, CDR2 FQGNSA. CDR3 size: 16 residues. V was clipped by 5 bases and J by 4 bases; unmatched bases: 12. As DNA, the CDR3 is TGTGCCAGCAGCCAAAAGACAGGGCGCCTCTCAGATACGCAGTATTTT. Encoded protein: CASSQKTGRLSDTQYF.

In its sample, this clonotype was seen a few times. The rearrangement links TRBV29-1 to TRBJ2-7; tentatively, D is TRBD1 (6 bases). Between the trimmed V and J ends, which lost 4 bases and 3 bases, there was a span of 16 bases. The CDR3 sequence is 14 residues long. Germline V gene data show CDR1 as SQVTM and CDR2 as ANQGSEA. The CDR3 nucleotides are TGCAGCGTTGTAGGGGGAGAGCTCAACTACGAGCAGTACTTC. This sequence encodes CSVVGGELNYEQYF.

This clonotype has more than one count but fewer than ten. The rearrangement uses TRBV18 and TRBJ2-3, with 13 bases matching TRBD2. CDR3 length equals 18 residues. CDR1 is KGHSH, CDR2 LQKENI, per germline. J gave up 0 bases and V 6 bases, and 9 bases lay outside the gene matches. The CDR3 loop is CASSLGLAGDPSTDTQYF. CDR3 DNA: TGTGCCAGCTCGCTCGGACTAGCGGGAGACCCTAGCACAGATACGCAGTATTTT.

At least ten counts were recorded for this clonotype. CDR3 residues: CSASKIRWEQFF. In DNA, the CDR3 is TGCAGTGCTAGTAAGATAAGGTGGGAGCAGTTCTTC. The rearrangement uses TRBV20-1 and TRBJ2-1, with unresolved D. Trimming pared 3 bases from V and 10 bases from J, leaving 13 bases between. From germline, CDR1 is DFQATT and CDR2 SNEGSKA (reference sequence). The CDR3 runs 12 residues.

This clonotype was observed a few times. J is TRBJ2-4 and V is TRBV25-1; 7 bases map to TRBD2. Per germline, CDR1 MGHDK and CDR2 SYGVNS. The CDR3 runs 12 residues. The J segment lost 7 bases and the V segment lost 10 bases, leaving 7 bases of the junction unmatched. The chain's CDR3 is CATSSGGNIQYF. Written as DNA, the CDR3 is TGTGCCACCTCTTCGGGGGGTAACATTCAGTACTTC.

The chain recombines TRBV5-1 with TRBJ2-1; TRBD1 might be the D (6 bases). Trimming took off 0 bases at V and 3 bases at J, with 13 bases between the two ends. CDR1 SGHRS and CDR2 YFSETQ come from the germline V gene. This CDR3 spans 16 amino acids. CDR3 coding DNA: TGCGCCAGCAGCTTGGCGATGGGGGCGGTCTACAATGAGCAGTTCTTC. Its translation is CASSLAMGAVYNEQFF.

The chain joins TRBV7-2 to TRBJ1-1; TRBD1 matches 7 bases. Germline V gene data show CDR1 as SGHTA and CDR2 as FQGNSA. V lost 5 bases to trimming and J lost 1 base; unmatched junction nucleotides: 13. The CDR3 has 17 residues. The CDR3 here is CASSLQGVGFGNTEAFF. The DNA for the CDR3 is TGTGCCAGCAGCCTGCAGGGGGTGGGCTTCGGGAACACTGAAGCTTTCTTT.

This clonotype has ten or more counts. V usage is TRBV23-1 and J usage is TRBJ2-7, with D tentatively TRBD2 (5 bases). TRBV23-1 is designated an ORF whose function remains uncertain. CDR3 size: 14 residues. With 4 bases removed from V and 3 bases from J, the gap between germline ends came to 13 bases. DNA for the CDR3: TGCGCCAGCAGTCTGGAGGCAAAACTCTACGAGCAGTACTTC. Translated, it gives CASSLEAKLYEQYF.

This clonotype was recorded a few times. The chain links TRBV19 to TRBJ2-7, with D possibly matching TRBD1 (6 bases). The CDR3 sequence is 15 residues long. The germline V and J ends were trimmed by 2 bases and 2 bases, with 13 bases remaining between them. Germline V gene data show CDR1 as LNHDA and CDR2 as SQIVND (reference sequence). CDR3 bases: TGTGCCAGTAGTATATCTGACAGGCGCGCCTACGAGCAGTACTTC. Its protein product is CASSISDRRAYEQYF.

On this clonotype itself: A single base separates this from a much larger clone, so it may be a read error. The chain recombines TRBV10-3 with TRBJ2-3; D call uncertain. Germline CDR1 is ENHRY and CDR2 is SYGVKD. Trimming removed 4 bases from V and 3 bases from J, with 17 bases in between. This CDR3 has 16 amino acids. CDR3 in DNA: TGTGCCATCAGTGTCAAGACCCCTTCAAGAACAGATACGCAGTATTTT. Residues: CAISVKTPSRTDTQYF.

The V call is TRBV20-1, the J call TRBJ2-7; 15 positions match TRBD2. V trimming: 6 bases; J trimming: 2 bases; junction bases outside the gene matches: 8. Germline V gene sequence: CDR1 DFQATT, CDR2 SNEGSKA (reference sequence). The CDR3 runs 16 residues. The CDR3 coding sequence is TGCAGTGCCTCGGGACTAGCGGGAGGTTGGGCCTACGAGCAGTACTTC. Its protein is CSASGLAGGWAYEQYF.

This clonotype has only a few counts. The chain employs TRBV20-1 and TRBJ2-5, with 11 bases that match TRBD2. Germline CDR1 and CDR2: DFQATT and SNEGSKA (reference sequence). V lost 0 bases, J lost 0 bases, and 6 bases stayed unmatched. The CDR3 extends over 17 amino acids. The CDR3 reads CSARDPMGLADQETQYF. The CDR3 nucleotides read TGCAGTGCTAGAGATCCGATGGGACTAGCGGACCAAGAGACCCAGTACTTC.